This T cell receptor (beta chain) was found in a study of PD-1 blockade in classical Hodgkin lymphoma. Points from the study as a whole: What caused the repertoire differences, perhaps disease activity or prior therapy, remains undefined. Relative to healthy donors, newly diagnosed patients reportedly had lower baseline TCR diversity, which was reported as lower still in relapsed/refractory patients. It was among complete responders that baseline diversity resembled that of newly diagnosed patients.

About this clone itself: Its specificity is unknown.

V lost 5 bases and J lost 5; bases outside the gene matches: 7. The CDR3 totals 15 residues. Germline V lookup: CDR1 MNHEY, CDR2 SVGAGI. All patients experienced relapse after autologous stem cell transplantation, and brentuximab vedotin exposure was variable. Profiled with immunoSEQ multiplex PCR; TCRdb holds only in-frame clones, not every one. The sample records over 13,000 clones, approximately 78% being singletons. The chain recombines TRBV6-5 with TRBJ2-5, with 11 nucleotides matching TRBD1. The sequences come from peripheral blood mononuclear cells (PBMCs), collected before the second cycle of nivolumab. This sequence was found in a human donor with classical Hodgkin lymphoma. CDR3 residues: CASSPRDRGYETQYF. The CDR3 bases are TGTGCCAGCAGTCCCCGGGACAGGGGGTACGAGACCCAGTACTTC.